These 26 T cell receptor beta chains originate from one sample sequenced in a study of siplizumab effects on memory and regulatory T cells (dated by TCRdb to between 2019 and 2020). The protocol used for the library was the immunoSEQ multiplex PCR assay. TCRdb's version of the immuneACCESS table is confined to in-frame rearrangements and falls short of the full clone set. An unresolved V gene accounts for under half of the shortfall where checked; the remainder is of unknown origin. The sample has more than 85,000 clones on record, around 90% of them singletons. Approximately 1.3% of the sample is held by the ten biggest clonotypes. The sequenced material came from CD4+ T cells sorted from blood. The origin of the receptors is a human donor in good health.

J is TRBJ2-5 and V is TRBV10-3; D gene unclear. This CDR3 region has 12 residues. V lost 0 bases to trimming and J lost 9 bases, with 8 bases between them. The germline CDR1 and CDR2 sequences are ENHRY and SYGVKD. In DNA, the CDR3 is TGTGCCATCAGTGAGTCAGGATCGGCCCAGTACTTC. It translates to CAISESGSAQYF.

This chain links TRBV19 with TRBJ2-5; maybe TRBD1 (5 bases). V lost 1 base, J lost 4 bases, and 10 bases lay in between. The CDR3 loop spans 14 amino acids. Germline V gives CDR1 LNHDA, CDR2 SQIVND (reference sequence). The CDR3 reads CASSIAMQGETQYF. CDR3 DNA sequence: TGTGCCAGTAGTATAGCGATGCAGGGAGAGACCCAGTACTTC.

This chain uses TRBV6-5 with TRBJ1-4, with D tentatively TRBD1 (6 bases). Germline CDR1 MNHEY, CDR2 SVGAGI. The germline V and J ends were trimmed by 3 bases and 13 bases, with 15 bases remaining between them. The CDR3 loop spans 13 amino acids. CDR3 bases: TGTGCCAGCAGTTATATCAGGGGTGGCGTACTGTTTTTT. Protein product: CASSYIRGGVLFF.

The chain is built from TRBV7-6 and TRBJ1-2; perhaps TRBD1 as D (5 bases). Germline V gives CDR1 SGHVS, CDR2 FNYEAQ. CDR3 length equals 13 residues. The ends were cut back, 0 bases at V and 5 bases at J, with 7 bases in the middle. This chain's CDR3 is CASSLAQGYGYTF. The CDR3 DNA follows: TGTGCCAGCAGCTTAGCGCAGGGTTATGGCTACACCTTC. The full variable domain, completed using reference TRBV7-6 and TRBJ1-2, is GAGVSQSPRYKVTKRGQDVALRCDPISGHVSLYWYRQALGQGPEFLTYFNYEAQQDKSGLPNDRFSAERPEGSISTLTIQRTEQRDSAMYRCASSLAQGYGYTFGSGTRLTVV.

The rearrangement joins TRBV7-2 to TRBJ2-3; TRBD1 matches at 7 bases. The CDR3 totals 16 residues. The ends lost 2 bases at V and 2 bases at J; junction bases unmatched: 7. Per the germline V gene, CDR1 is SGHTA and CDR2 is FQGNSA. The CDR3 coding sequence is TGTGCCAGCAGCTTAAGGGGCAGGGGGACCACAGATACGCAGTATTTT. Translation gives CASSLRGRGTTDTQYF.

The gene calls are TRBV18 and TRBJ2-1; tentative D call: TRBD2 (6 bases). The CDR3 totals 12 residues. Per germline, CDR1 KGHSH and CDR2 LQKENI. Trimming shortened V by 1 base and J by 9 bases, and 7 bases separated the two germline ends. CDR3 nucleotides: TGTGCCAGCTCACCACAGGGAGGTGAGCAGTTCTTC. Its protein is CASSPQGGEQFF.

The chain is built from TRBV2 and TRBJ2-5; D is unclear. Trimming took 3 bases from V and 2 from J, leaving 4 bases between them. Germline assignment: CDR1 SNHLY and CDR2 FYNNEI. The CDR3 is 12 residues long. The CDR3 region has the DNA TGTGCCAGCAGTGACCATCAAGAGACCCAGTACTTC. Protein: CASSDHQETQYF.

This CDR3 is CASRWTVETEAFF. CDR3 nucleotide sequence: TGTGCCAGCAGGTGGACAGTCGAGACTGAAGCTTTCTTT. This chain connects TRBV6-1 to TRBJ1-1; a weak D match, TRBD1 (6 bases). Between the trimmed V and J ends, which lost 6 bases and 5 bases, there was a span of 13 bases. Germline CDR1 is MNHNS and CDR2 is SASEGT. The CDR3 is 13 residues long.

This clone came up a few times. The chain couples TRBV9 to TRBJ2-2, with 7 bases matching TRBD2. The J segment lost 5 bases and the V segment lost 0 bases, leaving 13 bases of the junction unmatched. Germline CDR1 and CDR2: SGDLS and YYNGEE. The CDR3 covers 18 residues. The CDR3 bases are TGTGCCAGCAGCGTAGCTGATGGCGGGAGAAGGCAGACCGGGGAGCTGTTTTTT. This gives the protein CASSVADGGRRQTGELFF.

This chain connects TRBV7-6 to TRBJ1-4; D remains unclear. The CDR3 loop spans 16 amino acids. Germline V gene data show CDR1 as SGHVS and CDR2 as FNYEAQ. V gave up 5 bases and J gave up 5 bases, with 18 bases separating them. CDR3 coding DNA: TGTGCCAGCAGCGGGTCTGAGAGGCCGCGGAATGAAAAACTGTTTTTT. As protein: CASSGSERPRNEKLFF. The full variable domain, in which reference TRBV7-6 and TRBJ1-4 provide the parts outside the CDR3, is GAGVSQSPRYKVTKRGQDVALRCDPISGHVSLYWYRQALGQGPEFLTYFNYEAQQDKSGLPNDRFSAERPEGSISTLTIQRTEQRDSAMYRCASSGSERPRNEKLFFGSGTQLSVL.

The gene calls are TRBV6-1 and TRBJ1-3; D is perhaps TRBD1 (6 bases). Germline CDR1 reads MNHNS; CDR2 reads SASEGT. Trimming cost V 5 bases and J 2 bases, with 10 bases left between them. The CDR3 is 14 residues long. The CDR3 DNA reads TGTGCCAGCAGTCAAGAGGGGGCTGGAAACACCATATATTTT. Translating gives CASSQEGAGNTIYF.

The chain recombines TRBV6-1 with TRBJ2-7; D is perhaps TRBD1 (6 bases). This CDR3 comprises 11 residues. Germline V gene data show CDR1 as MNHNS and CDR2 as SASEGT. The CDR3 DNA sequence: TGTGCTGAGGGGGATACCTACGAGCAGTACTTC. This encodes CAEGDTYEQYF.

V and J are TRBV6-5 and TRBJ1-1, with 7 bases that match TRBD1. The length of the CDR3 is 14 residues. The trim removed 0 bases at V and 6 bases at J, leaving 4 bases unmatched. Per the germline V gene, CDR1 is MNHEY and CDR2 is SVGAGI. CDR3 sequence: CASSYSTGTPEAFF. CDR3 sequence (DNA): TGTGCCAGCAGTTACTCGACAGGGACTCCTGAAGCTTTCTTT.

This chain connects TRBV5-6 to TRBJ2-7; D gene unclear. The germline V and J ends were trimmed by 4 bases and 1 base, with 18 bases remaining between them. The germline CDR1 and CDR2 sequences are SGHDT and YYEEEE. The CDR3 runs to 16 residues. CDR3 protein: CASSVRRIIASYEQYF. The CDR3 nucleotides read TGTGCCAGCAGCGTCCGTCGTATTATAGCTTCCTACGAGCAGTACTTC.

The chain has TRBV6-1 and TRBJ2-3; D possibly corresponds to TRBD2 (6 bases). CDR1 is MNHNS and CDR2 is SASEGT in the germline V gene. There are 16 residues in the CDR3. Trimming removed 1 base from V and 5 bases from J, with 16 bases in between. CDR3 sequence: CASSEGWRGGGDTQYF. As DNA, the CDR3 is TGTGCCAGCAGTGAAGGGTGGCGGGGTGGGGGAGATACGCAGTATTTT.

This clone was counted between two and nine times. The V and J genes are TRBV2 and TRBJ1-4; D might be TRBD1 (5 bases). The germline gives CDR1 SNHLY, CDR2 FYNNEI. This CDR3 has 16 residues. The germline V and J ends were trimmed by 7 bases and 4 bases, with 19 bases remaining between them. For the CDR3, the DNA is TGTGCCAGCATGGCAGCTCGGGGGGGACTTAATGAAAAACTGTTTTTT. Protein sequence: CASMAARGGLNEKLFF. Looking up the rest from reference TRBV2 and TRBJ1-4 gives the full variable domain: EPEVTQTPSHQVTQMGQEVILRCVPISNHLYFYWYRQILGQKVEFLVSFYNNEISEKSEIFDDQFSVERPDGSNFTLKIRSTKLEDSAMYFCASMAARGGLNEKLFFGSGTQLSVL.

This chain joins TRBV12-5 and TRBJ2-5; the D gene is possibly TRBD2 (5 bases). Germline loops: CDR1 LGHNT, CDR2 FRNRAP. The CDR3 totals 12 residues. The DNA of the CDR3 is TGTGCCCCCCACGGGAACCAAGAGACCCAGTACTTC. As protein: CAPHGNQETQYF.

The CDR3 coding sequence is TGTGCCAGCAGGAGGGTTAGCGGGAGTGGGAGGGAGACCCAGTACTTC. It specifies CASRRVSGSGRETQYF. J is TRBJ2-5 and V is TRBV2, with 9 bases matching TRBD2. Germline lookup yields CDR1 SNHLY and CDR2 FYNNEI. There are 16 residues in the CDR3. Germline trimming cut 6 bases from V and 5 bases from J; bases unmatched to any gene: 13.

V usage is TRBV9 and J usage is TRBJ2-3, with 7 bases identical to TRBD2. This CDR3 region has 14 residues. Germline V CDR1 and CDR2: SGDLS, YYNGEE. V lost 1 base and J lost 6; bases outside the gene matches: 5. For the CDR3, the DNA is TGTGCCAGCAGCGTAAGTGGCGGGAGTGATACGCAGTATTTT. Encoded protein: CASSVSGGSDTQYF.

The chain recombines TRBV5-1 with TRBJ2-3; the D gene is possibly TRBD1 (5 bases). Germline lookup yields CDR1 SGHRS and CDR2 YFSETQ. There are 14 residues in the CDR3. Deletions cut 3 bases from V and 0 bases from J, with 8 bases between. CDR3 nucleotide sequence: TGCGCCAGCAGCTGGGGCGGCAGCACAGATACGCAGTATTTT. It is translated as CASSWGGSTDTQYF.

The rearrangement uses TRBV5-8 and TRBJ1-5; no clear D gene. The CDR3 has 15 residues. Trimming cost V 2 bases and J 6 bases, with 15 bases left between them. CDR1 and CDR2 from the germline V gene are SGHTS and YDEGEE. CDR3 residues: CASSFEVGSGQPQHF. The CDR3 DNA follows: TGTGCCAGCAGCTTCGAGGTGGGGTCGGGTCAGCCCCAGCATTTT.

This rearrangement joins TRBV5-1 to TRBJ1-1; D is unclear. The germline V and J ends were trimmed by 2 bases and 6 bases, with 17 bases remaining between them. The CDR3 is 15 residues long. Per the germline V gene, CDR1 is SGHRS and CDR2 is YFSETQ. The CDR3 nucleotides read TGCGCCAGCAGCTTCGGAAATTCAAATCGGGCTGAAGCTTTCTTT. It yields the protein CASSFGNSNRAEAFF.

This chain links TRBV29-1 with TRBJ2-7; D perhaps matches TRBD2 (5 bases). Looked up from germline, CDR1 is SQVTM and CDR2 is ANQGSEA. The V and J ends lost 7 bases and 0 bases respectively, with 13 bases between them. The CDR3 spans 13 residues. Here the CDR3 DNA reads TGCAGCGGGTTGTCTGGGAGCTCCTACGAGCAGTACTTC. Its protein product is CSGLSGSSYEQYF.

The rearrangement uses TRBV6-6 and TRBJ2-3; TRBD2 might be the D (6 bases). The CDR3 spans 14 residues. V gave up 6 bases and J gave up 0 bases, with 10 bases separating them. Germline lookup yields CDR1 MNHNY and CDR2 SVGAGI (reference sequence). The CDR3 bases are TGTGCCAGCAGCTCCGGGACTAGCACAGATACGCAGTATTTT. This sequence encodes CASSSGTSTDTQYF.

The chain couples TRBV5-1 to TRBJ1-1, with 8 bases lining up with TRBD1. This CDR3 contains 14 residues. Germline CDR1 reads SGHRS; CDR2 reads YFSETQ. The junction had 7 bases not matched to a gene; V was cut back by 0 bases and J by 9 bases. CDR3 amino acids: CASSLAPGQGQAFF. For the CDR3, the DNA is TGCGCCAGCAGCTTGGCCCCCGGACAGGGCCAAGCTTTCTTT.

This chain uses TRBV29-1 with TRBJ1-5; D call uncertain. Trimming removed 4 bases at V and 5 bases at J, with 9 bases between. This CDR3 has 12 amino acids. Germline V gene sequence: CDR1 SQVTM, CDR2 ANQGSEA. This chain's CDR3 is CSVGARDQPQHF. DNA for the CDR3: TGCAGCGTTGGGGCACGAGATCAGCCCCAGCATTTT.